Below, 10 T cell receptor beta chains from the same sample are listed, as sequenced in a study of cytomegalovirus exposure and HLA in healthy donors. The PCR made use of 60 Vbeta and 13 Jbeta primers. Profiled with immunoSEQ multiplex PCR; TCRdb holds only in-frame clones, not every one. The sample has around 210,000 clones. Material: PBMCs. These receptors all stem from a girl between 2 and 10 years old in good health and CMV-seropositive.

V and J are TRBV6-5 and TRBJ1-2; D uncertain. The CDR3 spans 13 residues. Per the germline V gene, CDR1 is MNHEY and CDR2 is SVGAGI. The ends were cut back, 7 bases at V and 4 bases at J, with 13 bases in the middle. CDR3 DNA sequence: TGTGCCAGCACCTTCGACCCAGGCTATGGCTACACCTTC. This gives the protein CASTFDPGYGYTF.

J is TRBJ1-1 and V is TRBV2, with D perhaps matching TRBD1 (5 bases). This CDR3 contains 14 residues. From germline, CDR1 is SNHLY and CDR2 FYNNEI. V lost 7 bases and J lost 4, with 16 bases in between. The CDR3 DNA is TGTGCCAGCACCTCGGTCGGGGGTGGCACTGAAGCTTTCTTT. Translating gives CASTSVGGGTEAFF.

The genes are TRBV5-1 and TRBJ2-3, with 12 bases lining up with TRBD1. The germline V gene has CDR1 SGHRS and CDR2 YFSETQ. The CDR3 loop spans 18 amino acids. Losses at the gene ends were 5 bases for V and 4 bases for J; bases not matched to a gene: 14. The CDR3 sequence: CASRSGTGGAGLADTQYF. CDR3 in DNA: TGCGCCAGCAGATCCGGGACAGGGGGCGCCGGGCTCGCAGATACGCAGTATTTT.

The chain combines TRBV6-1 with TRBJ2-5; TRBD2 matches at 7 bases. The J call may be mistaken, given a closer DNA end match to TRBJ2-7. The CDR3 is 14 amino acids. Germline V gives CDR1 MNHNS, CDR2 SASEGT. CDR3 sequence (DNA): TGTGCCAGCAGTGAGCCGGGAGGATTCTACGAGCAGTACTTC. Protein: CASSEPGGFYEQYF.

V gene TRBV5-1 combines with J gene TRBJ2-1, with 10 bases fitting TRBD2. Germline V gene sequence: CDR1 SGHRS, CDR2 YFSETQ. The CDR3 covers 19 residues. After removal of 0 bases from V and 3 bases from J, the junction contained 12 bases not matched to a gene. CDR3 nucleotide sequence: TGCGCCAGCAGCTTGGCCGCGAGCGGGAGGGCGAGGGTCTACAATGAGCAGTTCTTC. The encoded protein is CASSLAASGRARVYNEQFF.

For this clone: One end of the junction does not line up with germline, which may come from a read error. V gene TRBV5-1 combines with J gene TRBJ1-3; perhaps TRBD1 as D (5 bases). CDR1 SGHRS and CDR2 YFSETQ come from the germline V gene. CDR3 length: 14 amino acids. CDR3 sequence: CASRLDTSGNTIYF. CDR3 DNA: TGCGCCAGCAGGTTGGACACCTCTGGAAACACCATATATTTT. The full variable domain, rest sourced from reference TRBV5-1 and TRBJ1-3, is KAGVTQTPRYLIKTRGQQVTLSCSPISGHRSVSWYQQTPGQGLQFLFEYFSETQRNKGNFPGRFSGRQFSNSRSEMNVSTLELGDSALYLCASRLDTSGNTIYFGEGSWLTVV.

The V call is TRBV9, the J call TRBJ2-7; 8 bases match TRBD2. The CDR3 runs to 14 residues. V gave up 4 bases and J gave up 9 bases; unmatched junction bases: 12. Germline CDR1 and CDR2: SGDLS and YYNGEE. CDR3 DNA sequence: TGTGCCAGCAGCCCCCGGGTTCGGGGGGGCGGGCAGTACTTC. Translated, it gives CASSPRVRGGGQYF.

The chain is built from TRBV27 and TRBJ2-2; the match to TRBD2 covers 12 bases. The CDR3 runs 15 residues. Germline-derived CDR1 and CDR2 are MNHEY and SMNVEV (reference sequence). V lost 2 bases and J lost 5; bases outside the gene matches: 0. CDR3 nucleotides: TGTGCCAGCAGTTTACTAGCGGGAGGGACCGGGGAGCTGTTTTTT. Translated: CASSLLAGGTGELFF.

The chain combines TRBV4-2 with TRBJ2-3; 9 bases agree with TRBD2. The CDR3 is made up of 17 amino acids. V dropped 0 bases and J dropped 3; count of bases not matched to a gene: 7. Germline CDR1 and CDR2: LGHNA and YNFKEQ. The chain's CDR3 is CASSQDRPSGTTDTQYF. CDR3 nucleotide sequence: TGTGCCAGCAGCCAAGATCGGCCTAGCGGGACAACAGATACGCAGTATTTT.

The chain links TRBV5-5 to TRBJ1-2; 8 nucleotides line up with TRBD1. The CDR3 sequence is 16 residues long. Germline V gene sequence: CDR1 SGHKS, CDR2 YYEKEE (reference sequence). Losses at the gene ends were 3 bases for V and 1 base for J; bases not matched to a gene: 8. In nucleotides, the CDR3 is TGTGCCAGCAGCTCCCTAGTTGGACAGGGTAACTATGGCTACACCTTC. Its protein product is CASSSLVGQGNYGYTF. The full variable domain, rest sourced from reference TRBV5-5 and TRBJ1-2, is DAGVTQSPTHLIKTRGQQVTLRCSPISGHKSVSWYQQVLGQGPQFIFQYYEKEERGRGNFPDRFSARQFPNYSSELNVNALLLGDSALYLCASSSLVGQGNYGYTFGSGTRLTVV.